This entry lists 20 T cell receptor beta chains sequenced from one sample in a study of tumor and adjacent non-tumor tissue in lung cancer. No cell sorting was done before RNA was extracted from the tissue. The normal lung tissue was taken more than 3 cm from the tumor edge. A modified ARM-PCR protocol with three rounds of nested PCR amplified TCRbeta. TCRdb analysed the multiplex PCR reads with MiXCR anew, one entry per CDR3 protein. The table lists 90,000 to 100,000 distinct CDR3 sequences, 80% of them singletons. Sequenced input: distant non-tumor lung tissue. These receptors all stem from a man in his 60s with small cell lung cancer.

As for this clonotype: Its ends do not fully match the called genes, so a read error is possible. This chain connects TRBV20-1 to TRBJ2-1; maybe TRBD2 (5 bases). The germline gives CDR1 DFQATT, CDR2 SNEGSKA (reference sequence). There are 14 residues in the CDR3. CDR3 protein: CRAGESSAYNEQLF. The CDR3 DNA sequence: TGCAGAGCTGGGGAGTCGAGCGCCTACAATGAGCAACTCTTC.

This clonotype showed up just a few times. A read error may account for a junction end that differs from germline. The chain recombines TRBV12-3 or TRBV12-4 with TRBJ1-4; 8 nucleotides align to TRBD1. The CDR3 extends over 14 amino acids. The CDR3 reads CASSLAGGNERLFF. DNA of the CDR3: TGCGCCAGCAGTTTGGCAGGGGGCAACGAAAGACTGTTTTTT.

The chain is built from TRBV5-1 and TRBJ1-2; a weak D match, TRBD1 (6 bases). V shed 1 base and J shed 2 bases, with 12 bases lying between them. Per the germline V gene, CDR1 is SGHRS and CDR2 is YFSETQ. There are 15 residues in the CDR3. CDR3 in amino acids: CASSLIKGTNYGYTF. CDR3 DNA: TGCGCCAGCAGCTTGATAAAGGGGACAAACTATGGCTACACCTTC.

To note about this clonotype: One end of the junction is discordant with germline, which a read error may explain. The chain joins TRBV5-5 to TRBJ1-4; a possible D gene is TRBD1 (5 bases). This CDR3 has 16 amino acids. Germline V gene lookup returns CDR1 SGHKS and CDR2 YYEKEE (reference sequence). CDR3 in amino acids: CANSWDLRRTNEKLFF. The CDR3 DNA reads as TGTGCCAACAGCTGGGACCTCCGACGGACTAATGAAAAACTGTTTTTT.

As regards this clonotype: One junction end does not reproduce the germline sequence, and a read error may be involved. This chain connects TRBV4-2 to TRBJ2-2, with D possibly TRBD2 on 5 matching bases. Germline CDR1 and CDR2: LGHNA and YNFKEQ. This CDR3 comprises 16 residues. This chain's CDR3 is CASSQDSRANTGELLF. The CDR3 nucleotides read TGTGCCAGTAGCCAAGATTCGAGGGCCAACACCGGGGAGCTGTTGTTT.

The chain has TRBV6-2 or TRBV6-3 and TRBJ2-2, with 9 bases aligning to TRBD1. In germline, CDR1 is MNHEY, CDR2 SVGEGT. The length of the CDR3 is 16 residues. V shed 7 bases, J shed 5 bases, and the junction held 11 bases outside the gene matches. CDR3 amino acids: CASITSGTGRTGELFF. CDR3 coding DNA: TGTGCCAGCATTACCAGCGGGACAGGGCGAACCGGGGAGCTGTTTTTT.

Turning to this clonotype: A much larger clone differs from this one at a single base, so this may be a read error. The chain recombines TRBV5-1 with TRBJ2-3, with D unclear. The CDR3 is 14 amino acids. Looked up from germline, CDR1 is SGHRS and CDR2 is YFSETQ. Trimming removed 2 bases at V and 0 bases at J, with 7 bases between. The CDR3 here is CASSFSPSTDTQYF. The CDR3 nucleotides are TGCGCCAGCAGCTTTAGTCCTAGCACAGATACGCAGTATTTT.

About this clonotype: The CDR3 ends on some other residue instead of the conserved phenylalanine or tryptophan, so this is likely a read error. The rearrangement links TRBV6-5 to TRBJ2-1, with D perhaps assigned TRBD1 or TRBD2 (5 bases each). Germline V gene lookup returns CDR1 MNHEY and CDR2 SVGAGI. The CDR3 spans 15 residues. The CDR3 DNA sequence: TGTGCCAACAGTTACTCTGGGGGAGTGGGTAACGAGCAGTTCTTA. It translates to CANSYSGGVGNEQFL.

About this clonotype itself: Germline and junction disagree at one end, which may indicate a read error. This sequence joins TRBV11-2 and TRBJ2-1; no reliable D call. The CDR3 totals 15 residues. The V gene's germline CDR1 is SGHAT and CDR2 FQNNGV. The CDR3 nucleotides read TGTGCCAGCAGCTCCGACCGGGCTTCCTACAATGAGCAGTCCTTC. Its protein product is CASSSDRASYNEQSF. The whole variable domain, remainder taken from reference TRBV11-2 and TRBJ2-1, is EAGVAQSPRYKIIEKRQSVAFWCNPISGHATLYWYQQILGQGPKLLIQFQNNGVVDDSQLPKDRFSAERLKGVDSTLKIQPAKLEDSAVYLCASSSDRASYNEQSFGPGTRLTVL.

Points on this clonotype: One end of the junction does not line up with germline, which may come from a read error. V and J are TRBV4-1 and TRBJ2-5; 9 bases map to TRBD2. There are 14 residues in the CDR3. Germline loops: CDR1 MGHRA, CDR2 YSYEKL. The CDR3 DNA reads as TGCGCTAGCAGCTGGACTAGCGCTTGGGAGACCCAGTACTTC. Residues: CASSWTSAWETQYF.

The V call is TRBV6-5, the J call TRBJ2-2; D perhaps matches TRBD2 (5 bases). CDR1 and CDR2 (germline): MNHEY, SVGAGI. The length of the CDR3 is 15 residues. V lost 4 bases and J 8 bases, leaving 17 bases between the germline ends. The CDR3 region is CASSSYGILSGELFF. CDR3 bases: TGTGCCAGCAGTTCTTACGGGATCTTATCAGGGGAGCTGTTTTTT.

This clonotype came up once. The chain couples TRBV10-1 to TRBJ2-7; tentatively, D is TRBD1 or TRBD2 (6 bases each). Germline V gene data show CDR1 as WNHNN and CDR2 as SYGVQD (reference sequence). The CDR3 sequence is 14 residues long. CDR3 DNA: TGCCCCAGCAGTGGAGGGGGGAGCCCTAACGAGCAGTACGTC. Translated: CPSSGGGSPNEQYV.

A word on this clonotype: A read error is possible here, since a much larger clone lies one base away. The CDR3 ends on some other residue instead of the conserved phenylalanine or tryptophan, so this is likely a read error. This chain uses TRBV30 with TRBJ2-7; D gene uncertain. Trimming stripped 0 bases from V and 0 bases from J, with 9 bases between. Germline values: CDR1 GTSNPN, CDR2 SVGIG (reference sequence). CDR3 length: 14 amino acids. CDR3 loop: CAWSVRPRSYEQYL. The CDR3 bases are TGTGCCTGGAGTGTAAGGCCACGCTCCTACGAGCAGTACTTA.

As concerns this clonotype: An end of the junction does not agree with germline; a read error may underlie this. The gene calls are TRBV29-1 and TRBJ2-5; D might be TRBD2 (5 bases). Germline V gives CDR1 SQVTM, CDR2 ANQGSEA. The CDR3 spans 12 residues. CDR3: CCVTGIGETQYF. CDR3 bases: TGCTGCGTAACCGGGATAGGGGAGACCCAGTACTTC.

Comments on this clonotype: As the CDR3 is not closed by the conserved phenylalanine or tryptophan, this likely results from a read error. The chain has TRBV5-4 and TRBJ1-2; 8 bases are a match to TRBD1. CDR3 size: 14 residues. Germline CDR1 is SGHNT and CDR2 is YYREEE (reference sequence). The ends lost 6 bases at V and 1 base at J; junction bases unmatched: 5. The CDR3 is CASNRDRLNYGYTS. The CDR3 DNA sequence: TGTGCCAGCAACCGGGACAGGCTTAACTATGGCTACACCTCA.

A remark on this clonotype: The conserved phenylalanine or tryptophan is not found at the CDR3 terminus, so this likely reflects a read error. V gene TRBV12-3 or TRBV12-4 combines with J gene TRBJ2-2; D remains ambiguous. There are 15 residues in the CDR3. The CDR3 region is CASSFSGTDTEELFY. In DNA form, the CDR3 reads TGTGCCAGCAGTTTCTCTGGAACAGACACCGAGGAGCTGTTTTAT.

Remarks on this clonotype: One end of the junction varies from germline; a read error may be responsible. The CDR3 nucleotides are TGTGCCAGCAGCCAAGATCTGAGGAACAACACTGGGGAGTTGTTTTTT. It translates to CASSQDLRNNTGELFF. V usage is TRBV4-2 and J usage is TRBJ2-2, with D maybe TRBD2 (5 bases). The CDR3 contains 16 residues. CDR1 and CDR2 from the germline V gene are LGHNA and YNFKEQ.

About this clonotype: Since the CDR3 does not end with the conserved phenylalanine or tryptophan, this likely comes from a read error. No DNA is shown, since the ends of the CDR3 on it are uncertain; the CDR3 is the one TCRdb lists. The chain is built from TRBV11-2 and TRBJ2-7; the table's D call TRBD2 went unverified against the DNA. The CDR3 region is 13 residues in length, termini included. Per the germline V gene, CDR1 is SGHAT and CDR2 is FQNNGV. The CDR3 region is CACSFPSGYEQYL.

This clonotype has a handful of counts. This may stem from a read error, because a much larger clone lies one nucleotide away. V usage is TRBV20-1 and J usage is TRBJ2-1, with 7 bases aligning to TRBD2. Per germline, CDR1 DFQATT and CDR2 SNEGSKA (reference sequence). This CDR3 contains 13 residues. The CDR3 region has the DNA TGCAGTACTAGTGGAGGGAGGGCTATTGAGCAGTTCTTC. It encodes CSTSGGRAIEQFF.

A word on this clonotype: At one boundary the junction diverges from the germline segment, which might be a read error. The chain has TRBV12-5 and TRBJ2-1, with TRBD2 as a possible D gene (5 bases). Germline values: CDR1 LGHNT, CDR2 FRNRAP. This CDR3 region has 18 residues. In DNA, the CDR3 is TGTACTAGTGGTTTGGTACCCTGGCCTCCATTACGACACAATGAGCAGTTCTTC. Translation gives CTSGLVPWPPLRHNEQFF.